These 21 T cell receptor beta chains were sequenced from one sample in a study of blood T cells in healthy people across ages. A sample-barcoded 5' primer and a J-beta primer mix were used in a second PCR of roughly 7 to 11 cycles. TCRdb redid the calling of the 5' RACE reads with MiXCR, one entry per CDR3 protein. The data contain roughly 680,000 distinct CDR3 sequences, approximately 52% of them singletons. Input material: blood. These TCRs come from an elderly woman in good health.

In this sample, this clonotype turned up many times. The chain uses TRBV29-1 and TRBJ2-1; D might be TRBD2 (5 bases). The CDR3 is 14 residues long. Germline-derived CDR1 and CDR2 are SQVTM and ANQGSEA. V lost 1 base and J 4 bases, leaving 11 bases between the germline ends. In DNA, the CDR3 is TGCAGCGTTGAAGCGGGAAGGCCTTACAATGAGCAGTTCTTC. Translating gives CSVEAGRPYNEQFF.

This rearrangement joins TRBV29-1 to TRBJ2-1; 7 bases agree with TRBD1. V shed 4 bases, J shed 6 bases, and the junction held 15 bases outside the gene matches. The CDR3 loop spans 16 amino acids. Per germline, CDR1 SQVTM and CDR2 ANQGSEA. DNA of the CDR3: TGCAGCGTTGGACAGGGACCCCTTGTATGGGGCAATGAGCAGTTCTTC. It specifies CSVGQGPLVWGNEQFF.

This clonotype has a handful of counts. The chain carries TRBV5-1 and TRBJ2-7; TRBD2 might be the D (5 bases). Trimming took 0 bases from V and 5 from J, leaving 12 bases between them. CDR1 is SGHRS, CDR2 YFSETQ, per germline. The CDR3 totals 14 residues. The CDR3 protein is CASSLGAGNDEQYF. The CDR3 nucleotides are TGCGCCAGCAGCTTGGGGGCCGGGAATGACGAGCAGTACTTC.

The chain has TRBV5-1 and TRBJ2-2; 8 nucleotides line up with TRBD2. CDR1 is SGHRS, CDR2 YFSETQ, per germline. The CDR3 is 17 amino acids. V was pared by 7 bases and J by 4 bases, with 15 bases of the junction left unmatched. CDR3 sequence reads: CASRRRGTSRSTGELFF. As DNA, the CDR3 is TGCGCCAGCCGCAGAAGAGGGACTAGTCGGTCCACCGGGGAGCTGTTTTTT.

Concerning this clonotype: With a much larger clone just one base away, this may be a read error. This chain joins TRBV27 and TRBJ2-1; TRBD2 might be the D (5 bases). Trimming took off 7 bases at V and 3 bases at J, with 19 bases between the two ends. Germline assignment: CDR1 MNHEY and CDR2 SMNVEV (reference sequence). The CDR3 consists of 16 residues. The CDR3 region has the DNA TGTGCCAGCATCAATTGGGGAGCGATCCACTACAATGAGCAGTTCTTC. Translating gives CASINWGAIHYNEQFF.

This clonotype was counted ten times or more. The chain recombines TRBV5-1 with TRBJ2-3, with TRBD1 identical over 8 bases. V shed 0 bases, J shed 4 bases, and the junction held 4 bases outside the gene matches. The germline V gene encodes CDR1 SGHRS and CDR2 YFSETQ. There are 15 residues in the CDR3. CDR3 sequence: CASSLAPGGADTQYF. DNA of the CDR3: TGCGCCAGCAGCTTGGCTCCAGGGGGCGCAGATACGCAGTATTTT.

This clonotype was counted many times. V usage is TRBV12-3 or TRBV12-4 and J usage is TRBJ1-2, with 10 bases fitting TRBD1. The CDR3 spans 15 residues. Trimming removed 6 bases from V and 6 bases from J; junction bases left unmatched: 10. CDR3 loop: CASRPPGQGSDGYTF. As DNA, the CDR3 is TGTGCCAGCAGACCCCCGGGACAGGGGTCCGATGGCTACACCTTC.

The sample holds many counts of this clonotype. For the CDR3, the DNA is TGTGCCAGCAGCGTACGGGGTATGAACACTGAAGCTTTCTTT. Its translation: CASSVRGMNTEAFF. This chain uses TRBV9 with TRBJ1-1, with D unresolved. Germline CDR1 SGDLS, CDR2 YYNGEE. CDR3 length: 14 amino acids. Trimming pared 1 base from V and 0 bases from J, leaving 7 bases between.

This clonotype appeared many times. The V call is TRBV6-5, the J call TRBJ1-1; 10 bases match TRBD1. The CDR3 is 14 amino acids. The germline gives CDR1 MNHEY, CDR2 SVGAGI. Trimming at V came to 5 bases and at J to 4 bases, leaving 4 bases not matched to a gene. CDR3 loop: CASSGDRGGTEAFF. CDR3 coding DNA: TGTGCCAGCAGTGGGGACAGGGGAGGCACTGAAGCTTTCTTT.

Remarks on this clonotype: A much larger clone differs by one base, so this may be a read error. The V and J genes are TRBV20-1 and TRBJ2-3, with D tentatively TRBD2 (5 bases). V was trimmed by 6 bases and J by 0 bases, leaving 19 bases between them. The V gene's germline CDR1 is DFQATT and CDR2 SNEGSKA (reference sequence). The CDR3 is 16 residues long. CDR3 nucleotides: TGCAGTGCCACAAAAGCCCCAGCGGAGAGCACAGATACGCAGTATTTT. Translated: CSATKAPAESTDTQYF.

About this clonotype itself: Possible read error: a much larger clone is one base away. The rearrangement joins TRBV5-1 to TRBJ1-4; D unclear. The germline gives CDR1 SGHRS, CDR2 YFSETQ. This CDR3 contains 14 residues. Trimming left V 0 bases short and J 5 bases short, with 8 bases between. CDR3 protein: CASSLDLGNEKLFF. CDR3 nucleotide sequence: TGCGCCAGCAGCTTGGATCTGGGGAATGAAAAACTGTTTTTT. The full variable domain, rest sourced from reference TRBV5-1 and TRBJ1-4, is KAGVTQTPRYLIKTRGQQVTLSCSPISGHRSVSWYQQTPGQGLQFLFEYFSETQRNKGNFPGRFSGRQFSNSRSEMNVSTLELGDSALYLCASSLDLGNEKLFFGSGTQLSVL.

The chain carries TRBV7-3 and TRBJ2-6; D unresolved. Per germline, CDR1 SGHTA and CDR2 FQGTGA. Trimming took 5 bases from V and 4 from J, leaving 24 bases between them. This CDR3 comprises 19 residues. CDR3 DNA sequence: TGTGCCAGCAGCCCGGGTCCAATTCAAATGGGTCCCGGGGCCAACGTCCTGACTTTC. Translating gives CASSPGPIQMGPGANVLTF.

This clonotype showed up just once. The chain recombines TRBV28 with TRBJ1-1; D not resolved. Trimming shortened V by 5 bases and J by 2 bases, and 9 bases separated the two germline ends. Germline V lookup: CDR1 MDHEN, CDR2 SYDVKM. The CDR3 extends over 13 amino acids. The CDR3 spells CASSAPPNTEAFF. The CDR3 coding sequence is TGTGCCAGCAGTGCCCCGCCCAACACTGAAGCTTTCTTT.

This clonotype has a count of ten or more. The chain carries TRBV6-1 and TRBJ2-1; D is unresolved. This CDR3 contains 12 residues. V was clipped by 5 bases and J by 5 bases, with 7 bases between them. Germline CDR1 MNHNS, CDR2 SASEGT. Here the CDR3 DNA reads TGTGCCAGCAGTCCCCCGGACAATGAGCAGTTCTTC. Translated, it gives CASSPPDNEQFF.

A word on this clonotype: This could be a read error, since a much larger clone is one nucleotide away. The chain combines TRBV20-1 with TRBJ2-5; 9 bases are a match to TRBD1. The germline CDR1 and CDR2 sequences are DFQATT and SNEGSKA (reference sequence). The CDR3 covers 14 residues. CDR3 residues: CSAPQTGGKEIQYF. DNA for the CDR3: TGCAGTGCACCTCAGACAGGGGGAAAGGAGATCCAGTACTTC.

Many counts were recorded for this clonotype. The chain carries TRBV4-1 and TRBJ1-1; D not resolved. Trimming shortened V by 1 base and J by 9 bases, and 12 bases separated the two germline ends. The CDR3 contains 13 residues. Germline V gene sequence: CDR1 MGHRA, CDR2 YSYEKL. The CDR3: CASSQVMRGKAFF. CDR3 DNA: TGCGCCAGCAGCCAAGTCATGAGAGGGAAAGCTTTCTTT.

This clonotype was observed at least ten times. CDR3 sequence: CASSLLGLSYNEQFF. The CDR3 DNA is TGTGCCAGCAGCTTGCTAGGGTTATCCTACAATGAGCAGTTCTTC. The V gene is TRBV7-2, the J gene TRBJ2-1; D is ambiguous. The germline V and J ends were trimmed by 3 bases and 1 base, with 10 bases remaining between them. CDR3 length equals 15 residues. In germline, CDR1 is SGHTA, CDR2 FQGNSA.

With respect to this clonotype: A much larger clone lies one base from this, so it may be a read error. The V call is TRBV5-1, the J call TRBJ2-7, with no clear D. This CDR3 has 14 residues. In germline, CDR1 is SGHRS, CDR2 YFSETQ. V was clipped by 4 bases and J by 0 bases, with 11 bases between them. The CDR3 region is CASSVGLSSYEQYF. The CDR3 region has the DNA TGCGCCAGCAGCGTGGGCCTAAGCTCCTACGAGCAGTACTTC. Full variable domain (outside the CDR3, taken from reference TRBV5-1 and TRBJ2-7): KAGVTQTPRYLIKTRGQQVTLSCSPISGHRSVSWYQQTPGQGLQFLFEYFSETQRNKGNFPGRFSGRQFSNSRSEMNVSTLELGDSALYLCASSVGLSSYEQYFGPGTRLTVT.

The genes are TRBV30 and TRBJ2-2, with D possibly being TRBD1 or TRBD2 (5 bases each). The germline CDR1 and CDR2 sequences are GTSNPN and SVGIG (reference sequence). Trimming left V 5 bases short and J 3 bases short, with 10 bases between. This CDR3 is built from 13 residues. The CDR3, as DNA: TGTGCCTGGGCCCGGGACGACACCGGGGAGCTGTTTTTT. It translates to CAWARDDTGELFF.

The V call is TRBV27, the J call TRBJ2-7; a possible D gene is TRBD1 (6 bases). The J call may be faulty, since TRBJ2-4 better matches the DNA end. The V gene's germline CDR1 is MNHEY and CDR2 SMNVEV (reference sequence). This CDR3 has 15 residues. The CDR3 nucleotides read TGTGCCAGCAGTTCCCTGGACAGATACAAAAACATTCAGTACTTC. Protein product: CASSSLDRYKNIQYF.

CDR3 DNA sequence: TGTGCCAGCAGCTCACAGGGCTCGCTTCAGCCCCAGCATTTT. This gives the protein CASSSQGSLQPQHF. The chain couples TRBV5-8 to TRBJ1-5; tentative D call: TRBD1 (6 bases). Trimming left V 3 bases short and J 6 bases short, with 13 bases between. The CDR3 loop spans 14 amino acids. Per germline, CDR1 SGHTS and CDR2 YDEGEE.